The 32 T cell receptor beta chains reported below all come from one sample, sequenced in a study of shared clonotypes between healthy human individuals. Data came from immunoSEQ multiplex PCR; TCRdb stores just in-frame clones and leaves some out. The sample has about 2 million clones, 85% to 95% seen once. The specimen was naive CD4+ T cells sorted from blood. Specified subset: CD45RA+ positively selected. The receptors here all came from a young man in good health.

This clone came up once. The chain joins TRBV9 to TRBJ1-1; maybe TRBD1 (6 bases). This CDR3 contains 16 residues. From germline, CDR1 is SGDLS and CDR2 YYNGEE. The germline V and J ends were trimmed by 1 base and 1 base, with 14 bases remaining between them. The CDR3 bases are TGTGCCAGCAGCGTAACGTCCGGGGGGCCGAACACTGAAGCTTTCTTT. This translates into CASSVTSGGPNTEAFF. Filled out from reference TRBV9 and TRBJ1-1, the complete variable domain reads DSGVTQTPKHLITATGQRVTLRCSPRSGDLSVYWYQQSLDQGLQFLIQYYNGEERAKGNILERFSAQQFPDLHSELNLSSLELGDSALYFCASSVTSGGPNTEAFFGQGTRLTVV.

The V gene is TRBV11-3, the J gene TRBJ2-1, with D perhaps TRBD1 or TRBD2 (5 bases each). Germline CDR1 reads SGHNT; CDR2 reads YENEEA. The germline V and J ends were trimmed by 1 base and 2 bases, with 12 bases remaining between them. The CDR3 length is 16 residues. The CDR3 DNA sequence: TGTGCCAGCAGCTTAGGGCCGGGGCTGACCTACAATGAGCAGTTCTTC. Protein: CASSLGPGLTYNEQFF.

The V call is TRBV2, the J call TRBJ2-7; D not resolved. CDR3 length equals 13 residues. Trimming removed 2 bases from V and 2 bases from J, with 7 bases in between. The germline gives CDR1 SNHLY, CDR2 FYNNEI. CDR3 coding DNA: TGTGCCAGCAGTGAATACCGAACCTACGAGCAGTACTTC. Protein product: CASSEYRTYEQYF.

The CDR3 protein is CASSATKGFYEQYF. The CDR3, as DNA: TGTGCCAGCAGCGCAACAAAAGGATTCTACGAGCAGTACTTC. The chain is built from TRBV9 and TRBJ2-7; D call uncertain. The germline gives CDR1 SGDLS, CDR2 YYNGEE. The ends were cut back, 3 bases at V and 3 bases at J, with 13 bases in the middle. This CDR3 has 14 residues.

The rearrangement joins TRBV28 to TRBJ2-2, with D possibly being TRBD1 or TRBD2 (5 bases each). Trimming pared 6 bases from V and 4 bases from J, leaving 27 bases between. Germline values: CDR1 MDHEN, CDR2 SYDVKM. The CDR3 totals 19 residues. CDR3 DNA sequence: TGTGCCAGCAGCCCCTCCCGGGACCCTAAGGGCGTCTTCACCGGGGAGCTGTTTTTT. Its translation: CASSPSRDPKGVFTGELFF.

V is TRBV6-1 and J is TRBJ2-2, with D possibly TRBD2 on 5 matching bases. This CDR3 has 15 amino acids. V gave up 6 bases and J gave up 5 bases, with 16 bases separating them. CDR1 MNHNS and CDR2 SASEGT come from the germline V gene. CDR3 bases: TGTGCCAGCAGACTTTCGGACTCCTCAACCGGGGAGCTGTTTTTT. It encodes CASRLSDSSTGELFF.

The rearrangement joins TRBV5-1 to TRBJ1-6, with TRBD1 matching 7 bases. Germline V gene sequence: CDR1 SGHRS, CDR2 YFSETQ. V gave up 10 bases and J gave up 0 bases; unmatched junction bases: 16. The CDR3 is made up of 18 amino acids. This CDR3 is CASCRDSLPSSYNSPLHF. The CDR3 nucleotides are TGCGCCTCCTGTAGGGACAGTCTCCCGAGCTCCTATAATTCACCCCTCCACTTT.

The rearrangement links TRBV7-2 to TRBJ2-7; TRBD2 matches at 9 bases. The CDR3 length is 15 residues. The germline CDR1 and CDR2 sequences are SGHTA and FQGNSA. Trimming at V came to 6 bases and at J to 0 bases, leaving 6 bases not matched to a gene. The CDR3 is CASSRLAERSYEQYF. CDR3 nucleotide sequence: TGTGCCAGCAGTCGACTAGCGGAGCGCTCCTACGAGCAGTACTTC.

This clone is a singleton in its sample. The CDR3 sequence is CASSLLASGTLTGELFF. Written as DNA, the CDR3 is TGTGCCAGCAGCTTACTAGCTAGCGGGACCCTCACCGGGGAGCTGTTTTTT. This rearrangement joins TRBV11-2 to TRBJ2-2; 9 bases line up with TRBD2. This CDR3 is built from 17 residues. V gave up 2 bases and J gave up 4 bases; unmatched junction bases: 8. Germline CDR1 SGHAT, CDR2 FQNNGV.

Comments on this clone: Other DNA sequences from this sample encode an identical CDR3 as well. The chain links TRBV10-3 to TRBJ1-2, with unresolved D. The V end lost 2 bases, the J end lost 2 bases, and 6 bases lay between the germline ends. Germline values: CDR1 ENHRY, CDR2 SYGVKD. This CDR3 contains 13 residues. CDR3 DNA sequence: TGTGCCATCAGTGAGACGGGCAACTATGGCTACACCTTC. Protein product: CAISETGNYGYTF.

V gene TRBV19 combines with J gene TRBJ2-1; TRBD2 matches at 10 bases. Germline trimming cut 8 bases from V and 7 bases from J; bases unmatched to any gene: 11. This CDR3 has 15 residues. Germline CDR1 LNHDA, CDR2 SQIVND (reference sequence). The CDR3 reads CASRRGAGGRNEQFF. The CDR3 DNA is TGTGCCAGTCGGAGGGGAGCGGGAGGGAGAAATGAGCAGTTCTTC.

Concerning this clone: Other DNA variants within this sample encode the same CDR3. J is TRBJ2-4 and V is TRBV5-6, with D possibly being TRBD2 (5 bases). Trimming cost V 2 bases and J 0 bases, with 6 bases left between them. CDR1 and CDR2 from the germline V gene are SGHDT and YYEEEE. The CDR3 is 14 amino acids. As DNA, the CDR3 is TGTGCCAGCAGCTTCGGGGTAGCCAAAAACATTCAGTACTTC. This encodes CASSFGVAKNIQYF.

This chain uses TRBV11-3 with TRBJ2-7; D perhaps matches TRBD1 (6 bases). V was clipped by 2 bases and J by 6 bases, with 23 bases between them. This CDR3 region has 17 residues. Per the germline V gene, CDR1 is SGHNT and CDR2 is YENEEA. The CDR3 region is CASSLSGGGGQVGEQYF. In nucleotides, the CDR3 is TGTGCCAGCAGCTTATCGGGTGGGGGCGGCCAGGTTGGCGAGCAGTACTTC.

V usage is TRBV11-2 and J usage is TRBJ1-2; D remains ambiguous. The ends were cut back, 7 bases at V and 8 bases at J, with 14 bases in the middle. The length of the CDR3 is 12 residues. Germline lookup yields CDR1 SGHAT and CDR2 FQNNGV. CDR3 bases: TGTGCCAGCACCGCACTACTAGTAGGCTACACCTTC. Protein sequence: CASTALLVGYTF.

V is TRBV25-1 and J is TRBJ2-5; 7 nucleotides agree with TRBD1. The V gene end was trimmed by 3 bases and the J gene end by 5 bases; junction bases not matched to a gene: 3. The CDR3 contains 13 residues. Germline loops: CDR1 MGHDK, CDR2 SYGVNS. CDR3 in amino acids: CASSDRGSETQYF. In DNA form, the CDR3 reads TGTGCCAGCAGTGACAGGGGGTCTGAGACCCAGTACTTC.

The chain recombines TRBV7-9 with TRBJ2-7, with D unresolved. The CDR3 loop spans 17 amino acids. Germline loops: CDR1 SEHNR, CDR2 FQNEAQ (reference sequence). Trimming took 0 bases from V and 0 from J, leaving 15 bases between them. CDR3 bases: TGTGCCAGCAGCTTAGCTTATTCGTCCCGAAGCTCCTACGAGCAGTACTTC. Its translation is CASSLAYSSRSSYEQYF.

This clone was counted once. V is TRBV7-2 and J is TRBJ2-1; 8 bases align to TRBD1. Germline lookup yields CDR1 SGHTA and CDR2 FQGNSA. V lost 1 base and J lost 2; bases outside the gene matches: 1. This CDR3 has 15 residues. DNA of the CDR3: TGTGCCAGCAGCTTAGAGGGACAGGCCTACAATGAGCAGTTCTTC. Translated, it gives CASSLEGQAYNEQFF.

The rearrangement uses TRBV6-1 and TRBJ2-2; D not certain. Trimming pared 3 bases from V and 8 bases from J, leaving 10 bases between. CDR1 is MNHNS and CDR2 is SASEGT in the germline V gene. This CDR3 is built from 13 residues. The CDR3 DNA reads TGTGCCAGCAGTGACAGATTAAAGGGGGAGCTGTTTTTT. It yields the protein CASSDRLKGELFF.

With regard to this clone: At the DNA level, this CDR3 is encoded by other sequences in the same sample as well. J is TRBJ1-1 and V is TRBV7-3; D is uncertain. This CDR3 comprises 13 residues. Trimming took off 4 bases at V and 2 bases at J, with 8 bases between the two ends. Germline CDR1 and CDR2: SGHTA and FQGTGA. CDR3 residues: CASSSGLNTEAFF. In DNA, the CDR3 is TGTGCCAGCAGCTCAGGCCTTAACACTGAAGCTTTCTTT. Full variable domain (outside the CDR3, taken from reference TRBV7-3 and TRBJ1-1): GAGVSQTPSNKVTEKGKYVELRCDPISGHTALYWYRQSLGQGPEFLIYFQGTGAADDSGLPNDRFFAVRPEGSVSTLKIQRTERGDSAVYLCASSSGLNTEAFFGQGTRLTVV.

The chain combines TRBV10-3 with TRBJ2-3; either TRBD1 or TRBD2 may fit D (5 bases each). The CDR3 runs to 13 residues. Germline CDR1 and CDR2: ENHRY and SYGVKD. V lost 10 bases and J 4 bases, leaving 15 bases between the germline ends. The CDR3 reads CANRDGGADTQYF. In nucleotides, the CDR3 is TGTGCCAACCGGGACGGAGGAGCAGATACGCAGTATTTT.

This clone was picked up a small number of times. The CDR3 region is CASRGFSDTQYF. The DNA for the CDR3 is TGTGCCAGCAGGGGTTTCTCAGATACGCAGTATTTT. The chain has TRBV6-5 and TRBJ2-3; unclear D gene. Per the germline V gene, CDR1 is MNHEY and CDR2 is SVGAGI. Trimming removed 6 bases at V and 4 bases at J, with 8 bases between. The CDR3 runs to 12 residues.

The rearrangement uses TRBV5-1 and TRBJ2-7, with D unclear. CDR3 size: 15 residues. V gave up 0 bases and J gave up 2 bases, with 12 bases separating them. The germline V gene encodes CDR1 SGHRS and CDR2 YFSETQ. The CDR3 DNA sequence: TGCGCCAGCAGCTTGGAGTCGGACGGAGCCTACGAGCAGTACTTC. Translated: CASSLESDGAYEQYF.

The J gene is TRBJ2-5, the V gene TRBV10-2; 7 nucleotides line up with TRBD1. The V and J ends lost 5 bases and 3 bases, in that order; junction bases with no gene match: 6. CDR1 WSHSY and CDR2 SAAADI come from the germline V gene. The CDR3 has 14 amino acids. Written as DNA, the CDR3 is TGCGCCAGCAGTAAGGACAGGAGCGAAGAGACCCAGTACTTC. It codes for CASSKDRSEETQYF.

CDR3 in DNA: TGTGCCAGCTCAACCCTTAGGGAAAAACTGTTTTTT. Its protein is CASSTLREKLFF. V and J are TRBV27 and TRBJ1-4; the D is unclear. CDR1 is MNHEY and CDR2 is SMNVEV in the germline V gene (reference sequence). This CDR3 region has 12 residues. Trimming stripped 8 bases from V and 8 bases from J, with 12 bases between.

This chain connects TRBV5-4 to TRBJ1-3, with 12 bases that match TRBD1. There are 17 residues in the CDR3. The V gene's germline CDR1 is SGHNT and CDR2 YYREEE (reference sequence). The V segment lost 4 bases and the J segment 0 bases; nucleotides outside the gene matches: 5. The CDR3 nucleotides are TGTGCCAGCAGCCCGGGACAGGGGGCAAACTCTGGAAACACCATATATTTT. The encoded protein is CASSPGQGANSGNTIYF.

V and J are TRBV30 and TRBJ1-6; no definite D call. CDR3 length: 15 residues. CDR1 and CDR2 (germline): GTSNPN, SVGIG (reference sequence). Trimming pared 5 bases from V and 0 bases from J, leaving 11 bases between. The DNA for the CDR3 is TGTGCCTGGGTTCAGGAGAGCTCCTATAATTCACCCCTCCACTTT. It translates to CAWVQESSYNSPLHF.

DNA for the CDR3: TGTGCCAGCAGCCCCGAGTTCCCGAACACTGAAGCTTTCTTT. Its protein product is CASSPEFPNTEAFF. The gene calls are TRBV5-6 and TRBJ1-1; D is unclear. Germline V gene lookup returns CDR1 SGHDT and CDR2 YYEEEE. V lost 4 bases and J 1 base, leaving 11 bases between the germline ends. The CDR3 is 14 residues long.

This chain links TRBV6-6 with TRBJ2-5, with D possibly being TRBD1 (6 bases). Germline assignment: CDR1 MNHNY and CDR2 SVGAGI (reference sequence). The CDR3 consists of 16 residues. The V and J ends lost 5 bases and 2 bases respectively, with 18 bases between them. As DNA, the CDR3 is TGTGCCAGCAGTCACCCACCTCCGGGGACACAAGAGACCCAGTACTTC. This translates into CASSHPPPGTQETQYF.

The rearrangement uses TRBV5-1 and TRBJ2-7; D may be TRBD1 or TRBD2 (5 bases each). CDR3 size: 15 residues. Germline lookup yields CDR1 SGHRS and CDR2 YFSETQ. V was shortened by 1 base and J by 3 bases, with 14 bases between the two germline ends. As DNA, the CDR3 is TGCGCCAGCAGCTTGTCTCAGGGAGAGTTCTACGAGCAGTACTTC. It encodes CASSLSQGEFYEQYF.

The chain links TRBV6-5 to TRBJ2-5; 7 positions agree with TRBD1. Per the germline V gene, CDR1 is MNHEY and CDR2 is SVGAGI. This CDR3 region has 14 residues. With V trimmed by 2 bases and J by 5 bases, 5 bases remained unmatched. The CDR3 DNA is TGTGCCAGCAGTTACCTGACAGGGTTTGAGACCCAGTACTTC. Protein sequence: CASSYLTGFETQYF.

The chain couples TRBV5-1 to TRBJ2-1, with D tentatively TRBD1 (6 bases). V lost 4 bases and J 4 bases, leaving 15 bases between the germline ends. Looked up from germline, CDR1 is SGHRS and CDR2 is YFSETQ. The CDR3 runs 15 residues. CDR3 nucleotide sequence: TGCGCCAGCAGCCAAAATACCGGACAGTACAATGAGCAGTTCTTC. Translation: CASSQNTGQYNEQFF.

This chain joins TRBV28 and TRBJ1-5, with D possibly TRBD1 on 5 matching bases. The CDR3 is 13 amino acids. The germline V and J ends were trimmed by 6 bases and 3 bases, with 9 bases remaining between them. The V gene's germline CDR1 is MDHEN and CDR2 SYDVKM. CDR3 sequence: CASRGRANQPQHF. CDR3 DNA: TGTGCCAGCAGGGGACGGGCCAATCAGCCCCAGCATTTT.